The clone carrying this TCR beta chain was observed at least ten times. The antigen remains unidentified. This CDR3 region has 15 residues. Germline V CDR1 and CDR2: SGHTA, FQGNSA. Trimming removed 5 bases at V and 3 bases at J, with 17 bases between. The data were taken from a study of shared clonotypes between healthy human individuals. Study results and limitations: Among four donors, roughly 5% of naive CD4 clonotypes were found in common. The rarefaction results pointed to incomplete sorted-subset sequencing despite large depth. Larger estimated richness was generally recorded for naive subsets relative to memory subsets.

CD4+ cells were split into CD45RA+ naive and CD45RA-negative memory subsets. Sequencing used immunoSEQ multiplex PCR; TCRdb keeps in-frame clones, though not all of them. The profile shows hundreds of thousands of clones, around 67% of them singletons. The origin of this receptor is a woman aged 30 to 39 in good health. This rearrangement joins TRBV7-2 to TRBJ2-7, with D possibly TRBD2 on 6 matching bases. The material sequenced was memory CD4+ T cells sorted from blood. Subset in this sample: CD45RA-negative fraction. CDR3 residues: CASSGAASVDYEQYF. CDR3 DNA: TGTGCCAGCAGCGGGGCGGCTAGCGTGGACTACGAGCAGTACTTC.